These T cell receptor beta chains were read from a single sample in a study of blood T cell repertoires in COVID-19. TCRdb's table, derived via immunoSEQ multiplex PCR, lists solely in-frame clones and lacks some. The sample has 250,000 or so clones, roughly 90% seen once. Sequencing input: peripheral blood. These receptors all come from a woman aged 40 to 50 who had recovered from COVID-19. CDR3s include the opening cysteine and the closing phenylalanine or tryptophan. The D gene is left open where the match is weak. Clone size, where shown, is once, few, many, or a class for clones that have expanded.

j_call: TRBJ1-1
v_call: TRBV18
d_call: .
clone_size: .
cdr3_aa: CASSPVGNTEAFF
cdr3_nt: TGTGCCAGCTCACCGGTCGGGAACACTGAAGCTTTCTTT

j_call: TRBJ1-6
v_call: TRBV3-1/TRBV3-2
d_call: TRBD1
clone_size: .
cdr3_aa: CASSHGQDYNSPLHF
cdr3_nt: TGTGCCAGCAGCCACGGACAGGACTATAATTCACCCCTCCACTTT

j_call: TRBJ2-1
v_call: TRBV5-5
d_call: .
clone_size: .
cdr3_aa: CASSPYQAFHNEQFF
cdr3_nt: TGTGCCAGCAGCCCGTACCAGGCTTTCCACAATGAGCAGTTCTTC

j_call: TRBJ2-1
v_call: TRBV10-1
d_call: TRBD2
clone_size: .
cdr3_aa: CASRGLAGEGEQFF
cdr3_nt: TGCGCCAGCAGAGGACTAGCGGGAGAAGGTGAGCAGTTCTTC

j_call: TRBJ1-1
v_call: TRBV6-5
d_call: .
clone_size: .
cdr3_aa: CASSSGYTEAFF
cdr3_nt: TGTGCCAGCAGCTCAGGGTACACTGAAGCTTTCTTT

j_call: TRBJ2-1
v_call: TRBV11-3
d_call: .
clone_size: .
cdr3_aa: CASSLSLLANNEQFF
cdr3_nt: TGTGCCAGCAGCTTATCGTTATTAGCGAACAATGAGCAGTTCTTC

j_call: TRBJ2-3
v_call: TRBV6-5
d_call: TRBD2
clone_size: .
cdr3_aa: CASSSGASTDTQYF
cdr3_nt: TGTGCCAGCAGTAGCGGGGCTAGCACAGATACGCAGTATTTT

j_call: TRBJ2-3
v_call: TRBV5-8
d_call: TRBD2
clone_size: .
cdr3_aa: CASSLRRESTDTQYF
cdr3_nt: TGTGCCAGCAGCTTGCGGCGGGAGAGCACAGATACGCAGTATTTT

j_call: TRBJ2-6
v_call: TRBV15
d_call: .
clone_size: .
cdr3_aa: CATSRGGGAGANVLTF
cdr3_nt: TGTGCCACCAGCAGGGGAGGGGGTGCTGGGGCCAACGTCCTGACTTTC

j_call: TRBJ1-5
v_call: TRBV6-5
d_call: TRBD1
clone_size: .
cdr3_aa: CASSRQGTSNQPQHF
cdr3_nt: TGTGCCAGCAGCCGACAGGGGACGAGCAATCAGCCCCAGCATTTT

j_call: TRBJ2-5
v_call: TRBV7-8
d_call: TRBD1
clone_size: once
cdr3_aa: CASSFSPGQGWETQYF
cdr3_nt: TGTGCCAGCAGCTTCTCACCGGGACAGGGGTGGGAGACCCAGTACTTC

j_call: TRBJ2-1
v_call: TRBV12-3/TRBV12-4
d_call: .
clone_size: .
cdr3_aa: CASTLGQYNEQFF
cdr3_nt: TGTGCCAGCACCCTCGGACAGTACAATGAGCAGTTCTTC

j_call: TRBJ2-4
v_call: TRBV9
d_call: TRBD2
clone_size: once
cdr3_aa: CASSVGGLAGVNIQYF
cdr3_nt: TGTGCCAGCAGCGTAGGGGGACTAGCGGGAGTGAACATTCAGTACTTC

j_call: TRBJ1-2
v_call: TRBV19
d_call: TRBD1
clone_size: .
cdr3_aa: CASNPARVGQHYGYTF
cdr3_nt: TGTGCCTCGAACCCCGCCCGGGTGGGACAGCATTATGGCTACACCTTC

j_call: TRBJ2-7
v_call: TRBV27
d_call: .
clone_size: .
cdr3_aa: CATQERERYEQYF
cdr3_nt: TGTGCCACCCAAGAGAGGGAAAGGTACGAGCAGTACTTC

j_call: TRBJ2-1
v_call: TRBV30
d_call: TRBD2
clone_size: .
cdr3_aa: CAWRPLAANEQFF
cdr3_nt: TGTGCCTGGAGACCACTAGCGGCCAATGAGCAGTTCTTC

j_call: TRBJ2-3
v_call: TRBV5-1
d_call: .
clone_size: .
cdr3_aa: CASSLSRASLPPSTDTQYF
cdr3_nt: TGCGCCAGCAGCTTGTCCAGGGCGTCTCTTCCCCCTAGCACAGATACGCAGTATTTT

j_call: TRBJ2-3
v_call: TRBV3-1/TRBV3-2
d_call: TRBD2
clone_size: .
cdr3_aa: CASSPSRTSGRWADTQYF
cdr3_nt: TGTGCCAGCAGCCCTTCAAGGACTAGCGGGAGGTGGGCAGATACGCAGTATTTT

j_call: TRBJ2-7
v_call: TRBV25-1
d_call: .
clone_size: .
cdr3_aa: CASSEIRDISYEQYF
cdr3_nt: TGTGCCAGCAGTGAGATCAGGGACATCTCCTACGAGCAGTACTTC

j_call: TRBJ1-3
v_call: TRBV11-2
d_call: TRBD1
clone_size: .
cdr3_aa: CASSPTGISGNTIYF
cdr3_nt: TGTGCCAGCAGCCCGACAGGGATATCGGGAAACACCATATATTTT

j_call: TRBJ2-7
v_call: TRBV28
d_call: TRBD2
clone_size: .
cdr3_aa: CASSLSGRASEQYF
cdr3_nt: TGTGCCAGCAGTTTAAGCGGGAGGGCCTCTGAGCAGTACTTC

j_call: TRBJ2-7
v_call: TRBV5-6
d_call: TRBD2
clone_size: .
cdr3_aa: CASSAGGEGWPYEQYF
cdr3_nt: TGTGCCAGCAGCGCGGGTGGGGAGGGATGGCCCTACGAGCAGTACTTC

j_call: TRBJ2-4
v_call: TRBV9
d_call: TRBD1
clone_size: .
cdr3_aa: CASSGGDRGSKNIQYF
cdr3_nt: TGTGCCAGCAGCGGCGGGGACAGGGGGTCCAAAAACATTCAGTACTTC

j_call: TRBJ1-4
v_call: TRBV21-1
d_call: .
clone_size: .
cdr3_aa: CASTYPRDRGEKLFF
cdr3_nt: TGTGCCAGCACATACCCCCGGGACAGGGGGGAAAAACTGTTTTTT

j_call: TRBJ2-3
v_call: TRBV29-1
d_call: .
clone_size: .
cdr3_aa: CSVNAPSGTDTQYF
cdr3_nt: TGCAGCGTTAATGCCCCCTCGGGCACAGATACGCAGTATTTT

j_call: TRBJ1-1
v_call: TRBV10-3
d_call: TRBD1
clone_size: .
cdr3_aa: CATKHGTGANTEAFF
cdr3_nt: TGTGCCACCAAGCACGGGACAGGAGCGAACACTGAAGCTTTCTTT

j_call: TRBJ1-4
v_call: TRBV3-1/TRBV3-2
d_call: TRBD1
clone_size: .
cdr3_aa: CASSQRLERDRLEKLFF
cdr3_nt: TGTGCCAGCAGCCAACGCCTTGAGCGGGACAGGCTAGAAAAACTGTTTTTT

j_call: TRBJ1-2
v_call: TRBV10-1
d_call: .
clone_size: .
cdr3_aa: CASSESFGRDSHGYTF
cdr3_nt: TGCGCCAGCAGTGAGTCATTCGGGAGAGACTCCCATGGCTACACCTTC

j_call: TRBJ2-3
v_call: TRBV9
d_call: TRBD1
clone_size: .
cdr3_aa: CASSVGRTGDTDTQYF
cdr3_nt: TGTGCCAGCAGCGTAGGTAGGACAGGGGACACAGATACGCAGTATTTT

j_call: TRBJ1-5
v_call: TRBV19
d_call: TRBD1
clone_size: once
cdr3_aa: CASSTTGGGQPQHF
cdr3_nt: TGTGCCAGTAGCACCACAGGGGGTGGACAGCCCCAGCATTTT

j_call: TRBJ1-2
v_call: TRBV3-1/TRBV3-2
d_call: .
clone_size: once
cdr3_aa: CASSPTTVHYGYTF
cdr3_nt: TGTGCCAGCAGCCCCACGACAGTACACTATGGCTACACCTTC

j_call: TRBJ2-5
v_call: TRBV29-1
d_call: TRBD1
clone_size: .
cdr3_aa: CSVPAGGQETQYF
cdr3_nt: TGCAGCGTACCAGCAGGGGGCCAAGAGACCCAGTACTTC

j_call: TRBJ1-5
v_call: TRBV6-1
d_call: .
clone_size: .
cdr3_aa: CASSEGAWQPQHF
cdr3_nt: TGTGCCAGCAGTGAGGGGGCCTGGCAGCCCCAGCATTTT

j_call: TRBJ2-7
v_call: TRBV7-8
d_call: TRBD2
clone_size: .
cdr3_aa: CASSKRPGLATAISYEQYF
cdr3_nt: TGTGCCAGCAGCAAAAGACCGGGACTAGCGACCGCAATCTCCTACGAGCAGTACTTC

j_call: TRBJ2-7
v_call: TRBV29-1
d_call: TRBD2
clone_size: .
cdr3_aa: CSVVGAGGPAYEQYF
cdr3_nt: TGCAGCGTTGTAGGGGCGGGAGGGCCTGCGTACGAGCAGTACTTC

j_call: TRBJ2-1
v_call: TRBV30
d_call: TRBD2
clone_size: .
cdr3_aa: CAWKRQLAGGRNEQFF
cdr3_nt: TGTGCCTGGAAACGTCAACTAGCGGGAGGCAGGAATGAGCAGTTCTTC

j_call: TRBJ2-1
v_call: TRBV30
d_call: TRBD2
clone_size: .
cdr3_aa: CAWVAKRGREGSYNEQFF
cdr3_nt: TGTGCCTGGGTGGCTAAGCGGGGAAGGGAAGGGTCCTACAATGAGCAGTTCTTC

j_call: TRBJ1-4
v_call: TRBV4-1
d_call: TRBD1
clone_size: .
cdr3_aa: CASSQEGTGNEKLFF
cdr3_nt: TGCGCCAGCAGCCAAGAGGGGACAGGCAATGAAAAACTGTTTTTT

j_call: TRBJ1-4
v_call: TRBV25-1
d_call: .
clone_size: few
cdr3_aa: CASTRQNEKLFF
cdr3_nt: TGTGCCAGCACCAGGCAAAATGAAAAACTGTTTTTT

j_call: TRBJ1-2
v_call: TRBV5-4
d_call: .
clone_size: once
cdr3_aa: CASSLGQGNYGYTF
cdr3_nt: TGTGCCAGCAGCTTGGGGCAGGGGAACTATGGCTACACCTTC

j_call: TRBJ2-7
v_call: TRBV11-2
d_call: TRBD2
clone_size: .
cdr3_aa: CASSPLTSGSFYEQYF
cdr3_nt: TGTGCCAGCAGCCCGCTAACTAGCGGGAGTTTCTACGAGCAGTACTTC

j_call: TRBJ1-4
v_call: TRBV24-1
d_call: .
clone_size: .
cdr3_aa: CATSEQTEQGEKLFF
cdr3_nt: TGTGCCACCAGTGAACAGACTGAACAGGGTGAAAAACTGTTTTTT

j_call: TRBJ2-7
v_call: TRBV4-1
d_call: .
clone_size: .
cdr3_aa: CASSSQLESYEQYF
cdr3_nt: TGCGCCAGCAGCTCCCAACTAGAGTCCTACGAGCAGTACTTC